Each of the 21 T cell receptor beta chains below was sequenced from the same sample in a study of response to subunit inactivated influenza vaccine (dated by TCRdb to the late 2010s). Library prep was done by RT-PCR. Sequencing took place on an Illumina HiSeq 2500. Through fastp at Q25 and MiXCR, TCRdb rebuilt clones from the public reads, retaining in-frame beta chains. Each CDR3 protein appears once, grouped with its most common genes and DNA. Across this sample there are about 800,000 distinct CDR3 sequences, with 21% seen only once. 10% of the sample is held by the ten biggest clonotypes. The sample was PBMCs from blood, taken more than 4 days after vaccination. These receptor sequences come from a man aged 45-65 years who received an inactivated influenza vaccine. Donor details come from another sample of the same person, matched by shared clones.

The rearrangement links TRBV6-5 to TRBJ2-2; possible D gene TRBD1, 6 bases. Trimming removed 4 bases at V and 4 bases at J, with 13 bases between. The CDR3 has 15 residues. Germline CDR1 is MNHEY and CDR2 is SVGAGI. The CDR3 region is CASSSTGSGTGELFF. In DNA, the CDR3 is TGTGCCAGCAGTTCTACAGGGTCTGGCACCGGGGAGCTGTTTTTT.

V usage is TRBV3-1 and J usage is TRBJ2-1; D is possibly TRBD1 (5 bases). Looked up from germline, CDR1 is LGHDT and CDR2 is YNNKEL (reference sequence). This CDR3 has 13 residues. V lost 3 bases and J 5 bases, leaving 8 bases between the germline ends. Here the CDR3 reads CASSQNRNNEQFF. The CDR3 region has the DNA TGTGCCAGCAGCCAGAACAGGAACAATGAGCAGTTCTTC.

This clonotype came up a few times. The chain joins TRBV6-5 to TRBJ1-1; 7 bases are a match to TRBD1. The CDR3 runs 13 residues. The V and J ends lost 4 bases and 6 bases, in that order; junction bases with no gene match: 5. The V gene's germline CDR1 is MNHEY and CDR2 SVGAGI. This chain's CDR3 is CASSFPGTAEAFF. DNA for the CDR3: TGTGCCAGCAGTTTCCCAGGGACAGCTGAAGCTTTCTTT.

In DNA form, the CDR3 reads TGTGCCAGCAGCTCCGCGTCGCATACCTACGAGCAGTACTTC. This sequence encodes CASSSASHTYEQYF. The chain is built from TRBV7-2 and TRBJ2-7; no clear D gene. Germline lookup yields CDR1 SGHTA and CDR2 FQGNSA. V gave up 4 bases and J gave up 2 bases, with 12 bases separating them. The CDR3 spans 14 residues.

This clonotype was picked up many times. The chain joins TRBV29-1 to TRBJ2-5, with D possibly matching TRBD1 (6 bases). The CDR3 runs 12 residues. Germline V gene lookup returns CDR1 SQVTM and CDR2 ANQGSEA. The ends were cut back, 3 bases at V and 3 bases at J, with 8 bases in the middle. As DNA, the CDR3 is TGCAGCGTTGAGCCAGGGGAAGAGACCCAGTACTTC. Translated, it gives CSVEPGEETQYF.

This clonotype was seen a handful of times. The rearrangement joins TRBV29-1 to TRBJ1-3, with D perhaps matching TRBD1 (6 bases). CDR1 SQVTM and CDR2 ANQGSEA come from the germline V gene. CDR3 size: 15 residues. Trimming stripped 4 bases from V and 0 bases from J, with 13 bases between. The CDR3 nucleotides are TGCAGCGTTGTCTCCAGGGGATTCTCTGGAAACACCATATATTTT. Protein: CSVVSRGFSGNTIYF.

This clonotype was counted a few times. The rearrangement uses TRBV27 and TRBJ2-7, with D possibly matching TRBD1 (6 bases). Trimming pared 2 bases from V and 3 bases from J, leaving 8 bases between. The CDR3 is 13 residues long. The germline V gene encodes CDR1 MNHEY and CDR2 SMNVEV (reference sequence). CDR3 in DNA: TGTGCCAGCAGTTTAAAGGGACACTACGAGCAGTACTTC. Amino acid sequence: CASSLKGHYEQYF.

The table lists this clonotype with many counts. CDR3 bases: TGCGCCAGCAGCTTGGACAGGGTCGATAGCTCCTATAATTCACCCCTCCACTTT. Amino acids: CASSLDRVDSSYNSPLHF. The chain combines TRBV5-1 with TRBJ1-6; maybe TRBD1 (6 bases). The V gene lost 0 bases and the J gene lost 0 bases, with 13 bases spanning the gap. The germline CDR1 and CDR2 sequences are SGHRS and YFSETQ. This CDR3 is built from 18 residues.

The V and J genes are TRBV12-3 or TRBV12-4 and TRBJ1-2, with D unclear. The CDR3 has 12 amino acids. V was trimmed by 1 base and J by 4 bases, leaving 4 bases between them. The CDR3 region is CASSLEVYGYTF. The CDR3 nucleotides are TGTGCCAGCAGTTTAGAGGTCTATGGCTACACCTTC.

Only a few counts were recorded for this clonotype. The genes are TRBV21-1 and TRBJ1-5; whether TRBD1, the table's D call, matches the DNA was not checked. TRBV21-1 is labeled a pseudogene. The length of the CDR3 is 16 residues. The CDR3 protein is CASSKEYQGIPQPQHF. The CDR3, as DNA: TGTGCCAGCAGCAAGGAGTATCAGGGAATTCCTCAGCCCCAGCATTTT.

CDR3 in amino acids: CAISESARNTDTQYF. In DNA, the CDR3 is TGTGCCATCAGTGAGTCCGCGCGAAACACAGATACGCAGTATTTT. This chain joins TRBV10-3 and TRBJ2-3; D is uncertain. V lost 0 bases and J lost 2, with 9 bases in between. The CDR3 contains 15 residues. Looked up from germline, CDR1 is ENHRY and CDR2 is SYGVKD.

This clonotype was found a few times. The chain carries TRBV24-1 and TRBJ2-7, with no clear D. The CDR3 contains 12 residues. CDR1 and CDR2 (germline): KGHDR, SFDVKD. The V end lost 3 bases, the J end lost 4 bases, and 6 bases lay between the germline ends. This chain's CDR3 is CATSDSKYEQYF. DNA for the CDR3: TGTGCCACCAGTGATAGCAAGTACGAGCAGTACTTC.

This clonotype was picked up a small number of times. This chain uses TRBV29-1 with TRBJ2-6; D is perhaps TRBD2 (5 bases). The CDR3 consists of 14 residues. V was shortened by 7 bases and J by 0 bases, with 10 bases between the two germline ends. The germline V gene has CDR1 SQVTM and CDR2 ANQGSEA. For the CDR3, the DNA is TGCAGCGCTAGGACTGTCTCTGGGGCCAACGTCCTGACTTTC. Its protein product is CSARTVSGANVLTF.

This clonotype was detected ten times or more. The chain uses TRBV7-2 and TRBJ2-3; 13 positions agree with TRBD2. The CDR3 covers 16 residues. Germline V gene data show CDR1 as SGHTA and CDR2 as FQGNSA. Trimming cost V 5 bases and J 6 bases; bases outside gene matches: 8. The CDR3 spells CASSPTSGGAGDTQYF. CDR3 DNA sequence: TGTGCCAGCAGCCCTACTAGCGGGGGGGCCGGGGATACGCAGTATTTT. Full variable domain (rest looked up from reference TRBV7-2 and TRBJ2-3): GAGVSQSPSNKVTEKGKDVELRCDPISGHTALYWYRQSLGQGLEFLIYFQGNSAPDKSGLPSDRFSAERTGGSVSTLTIQRTQQEDSAVYLCASSPTSGGAGDTQYFGPGTRLTVL.

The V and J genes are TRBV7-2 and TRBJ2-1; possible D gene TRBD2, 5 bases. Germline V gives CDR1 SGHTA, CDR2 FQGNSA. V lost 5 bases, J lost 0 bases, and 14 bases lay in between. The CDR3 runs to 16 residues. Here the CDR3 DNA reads TGTGCCAGCAGCAAAACGAGGGAAACCTCCTACAATGAGCAGTTCTTC. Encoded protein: CASSKTRETSYNEQFF.

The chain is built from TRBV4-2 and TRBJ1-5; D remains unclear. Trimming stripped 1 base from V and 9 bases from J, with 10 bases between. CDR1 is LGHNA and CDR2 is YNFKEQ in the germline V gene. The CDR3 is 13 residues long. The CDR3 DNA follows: TGTGCCAGCAGCCAAGTATCCCCAGGGCCCCAGCATTTT. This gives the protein CASSQVSPGPQHF.

The CDR3, as DNA: TGTGCCAGCAGTTACCACGCCTGGGGCGCCTCCTACGAGCAGTACTTC. It yields the protein CASSYHAWGASYEQYF. V and J are TRBV6-5 and TRBJ2-7, with D possibly being TRBD1 (5 bases). Trimming shortened V by 2 bases and J by 0 bases, and 14 bases separated the two germline ends. This CDR3 is built from 16 residues. Germline CDR1 and CDR2: MNHEY and SVGAGI.

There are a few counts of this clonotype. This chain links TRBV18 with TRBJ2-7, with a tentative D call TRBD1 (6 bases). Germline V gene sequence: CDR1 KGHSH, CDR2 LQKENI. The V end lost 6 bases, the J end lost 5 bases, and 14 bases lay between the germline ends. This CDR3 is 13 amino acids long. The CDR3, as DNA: TGTGCCAGCTCCCCAACACAGGGCCACGAGCAGTACTTC. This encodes CASSPTQGHEQYF.

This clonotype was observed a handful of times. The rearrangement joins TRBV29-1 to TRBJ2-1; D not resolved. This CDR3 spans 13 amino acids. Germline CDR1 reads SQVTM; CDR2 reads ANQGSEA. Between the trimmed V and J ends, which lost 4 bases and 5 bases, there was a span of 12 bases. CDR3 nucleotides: TGCAGCGTTGTGACACACACACACAATGAGCAGTTCTTC. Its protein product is CSVVTHTHNEQFF.

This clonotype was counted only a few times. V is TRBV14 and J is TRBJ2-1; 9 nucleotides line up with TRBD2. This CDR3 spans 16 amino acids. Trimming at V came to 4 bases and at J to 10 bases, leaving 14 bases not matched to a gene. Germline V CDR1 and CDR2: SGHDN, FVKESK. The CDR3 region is CASSRWGREGLSEQFF. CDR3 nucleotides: TGTGCCAGCAGCCGATGGGGGCGGGAGGGCCTCTCAGAGCAGTTCTTC.

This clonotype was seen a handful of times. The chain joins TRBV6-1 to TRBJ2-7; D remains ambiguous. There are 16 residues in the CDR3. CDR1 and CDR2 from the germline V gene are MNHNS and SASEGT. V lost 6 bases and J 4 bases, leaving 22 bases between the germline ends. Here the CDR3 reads CASSDTASTDLYEQYF. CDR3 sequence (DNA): TGTGCCAGCAGCGACACTGCTTCGACCGATTTGTACGAGCAGTACTTC.